This is a list of T cell receptor beta chains from one sample in a study of blood T cell repertoires in COVID-19. The method was immunoSEQ multiplex PCR; TCRdb's version includes in-frame clones alone and lacks a portion of them. The sample lists 200,000 to 250,000 clones, 85% to 90% occurring once. Sequenced material: PBMCs or T cells enriched from blood (not recorded which). The receptor source for this set is a woman between 45 and 60 years old in a cohort exposed to, infected with or recovered from COVID-19 (not recorded which). The CDR3 runs from the conserved cysteine through the conserved F or W. Fields, in order: D gene, V gene, J gene, clone size, CDR3 DNA, CDR3 protein. The D gene is left open where the match is weak. Size is stated for part of the rows, as once, few or many counts, or as a class when the clone is expanded.

>-|TRBV7-8|TRBJ2-7|-
TGTGCCAGCAAAGGTAGGGAGACCTACGAGCAGTACTTC
CASKGRETYEQYF
>-|TRBV11-3|TRBJ2-3|-
TGTGCCAGCAGCCCTAGGGGGGGCGACCCCACAGATACGCAGTATTTT
CASSPRGGDPTDTQYF
>TRBD1|TRBV5-1|TRBJ1-4|-
TGCGCCAGCAGCTTGGCCCTGATTACAGGGGGAGAAGATGAAAAACTGTTTTTT
CASSLALITGGEDEKLFF
>TRBD1|TRBV10-3|TRBJ1-5|-
TGTGCCATCAGTGAGTCTAGTGGGACAGGAGGTGGACAGCCCCAGCATTTT
CAISESSGTGGGQPQHF
>TRBD1|TRBV9|TRBJ2-2|few
TGTGCCAGCAGCGTCCGGGACAGGAACACCGGGGAGCTGTTTTTT
CASSVRDRNTGELFF
>TRBD1|TRBV6-5|TRBJ2-7|-
TGTGCCAGCAGTTACTCCGGACAGGGATACTCCTACGAGCAGTACTTC
CASSYSGQGYSYEQYF
>-|TRBV6-5|TRBJ2-5|-
TGTGCCAGCAGTTACTCGGCCTCCCTCCAAGAGACCCAGTACTTC
CASSYSASLQETQYF
>TRBD1|TRBV7-3|TRBJ2-6|once
TGTGCCAGCAGCCCCACGGGACAGATCTCTGGGGCCAACGTCCTGACTTTC
CASSPTGQISGANVLTF
>TRBD2|TRBV18|TRBJ2-7|-
TGTGCCAGCTCACCAACAACTAGCGACGCCGAGCAGTACTTC
CASSPTTSDAEQYF
>-|TRBV30|TRBJ2-7|-
TGTGCCTGGGCACTTGGAGAGTCCTACGAGCAGTACTTC
CAWALGESYEQYF
>-|TRBV5-1|TRBJ2-2|-
TGCGCCAGCAGCGCCCAGGGGAACACCGGGGAGCTGTTTTTT
CASSAQGNTGELFF
>-|TRBV9|TRBJ1-6|-
TGTGCCAGCAGCCCCAGGGGTTCCTATAATTCACCCCTCCACTTT
CASSPRGSYNSPLHF
>-|TRBV29-1|TRBJ1-5|few
TGCAGCGTTGGTTCGGGGGTGGGGCAGCCCCAGCATTTT
CSVGSGVGQPQHF
>TRBD2|TRBV29-1|TRBJ2-3|-
TGCAGCGTTGCTCGAGGAGTCGGGGGAGGGTGGGAAGATACGCAGTATTTT
CSVARGVGGGWEDTQYF
>TRBD1|TRBV7-2|TRBJ2-7|-
TGTGCCAGCAGCTTTCTGGGACAGACCTACGAGCAGTACTTC
CASSFLGQTYEQYF
>-|TRBV2|TRBJ1-3|once
TGTGCCAGCAGTGAAGACCGTCTCAGGGCTCGAGGAAACACCATATATTTT
CASSEDRLRARGNTIYF
>-|TRBV10-1|TRBJ1-1|-
TGCGCCAGCAGTGAAATAAGGGGTGGCACTGAAGCTTTCTTT
CASSEIRGGTEAFF
>-|TRBV5-1|TRBJ1-4|once
TGCGCCAGCAGCTTGGTGGCAGGTACTAATGAAAAACTGTTTTTT
CASSLVAGTNEKLFF
>-|TRBV27|TRBJ1-2|-
TGTGCCAGCAGTACCTCCCCTTTAGCTAACTATGGCTACACCTTC
CASSTSPLANYGYTF
>-|TRBV6-5|TRBJ1-6|-
TGTGCCAGCAACCCGGGACAAGTTTATAATTCACCCCTCCACTTT
CASNPGQVYNSPLHF
>-|TRBV9|TRBJ1-5|-
TGTGCCAGCAGCGCAGATTGGAATCAGCCCCAGCATTTT
CASSADWNQPQHF
>TRBD2|TRBV4-1|TRBJ2-7|few
TGCGCCAGCAGCCCCGGGACTAACTACGAGCAGTACTTC
CASSPGTNYEQYF
>TRBD1|TRBV28|TRBJ2-3|-
TGTGCCAGCCGGACAGGGGGCCCAGATACGCAGTATTTT
CASRTGGPDTQYF
>-|TRBV4-1|TRBJ1-1|-
TGCGCCAGCAGCCTTCCCCGGGTAAACACTGAAGCTTTCTTT
CASSLPRVNTEAFF
>TRBD1|TRBV15|TRBJ1-2|-
TGTGCCACCAGCAGGCCCGGACAGGTTTATGGCTACACCTTC
CATSRPGQVYGYTF
>-|TRBV19|TRBJ1-4|-
TGTGCCAGTAGTATCGAACCGGGACTACGAGTTGAAAAACTGTTTTTT
CASSIEPGLRVEKLFF
>TRBD2|TRBV7-2|TRBJ2-1|-
TGTGCCAGCAGCTTAAGCGGGGGGGGATACAATGAGCAGTTCTTC
CASSLSGGGYNEQFF
>-|TRBV15|TRBJ1-4|once
TGTGCCACCAGCAGAGATGCGGCCCTCGGTAAACTGTTTTTT
CATSRDAALGKLFF